The clone carrying this T cell receptor (beta chain) has just one count. These data belong to a study of blood T cell repertoires in COVID-19. Study-wide background: The samples span acute and convalescent COVID-19 from the United States, Italy and Spain. Nucleic acid was either cDNA or gDNA, and it came from T cells, B-cell-depleted T cells, or PBMCs.

Germline CDR1 SNHLY, CDR2 FYNNEI. This CDR3 comprises 15 residues. V lost 7 bases and J 4 bases, leaving 19 bases between the germline ends. Original handling: For nucleated cells, counts were estimated from reference gene primer amplification. The assay was immunoSEQ multiplex PCR, and TCRdb's table has in-frame clones only and misses some. V, J and clone size are taken as reported in that table, and D and trimming were inferred from the DNA itself. The profile covers more than 350,000 clones, with about 90% appearing a single time and more than 9% taken by the ten largest. The Seattle patients, enrolled during active infection, were followed longitudinally.

This receptor was obtained from a woman aged 25 to 39 with COVID-19, enrolled during active disease. Sequenced input: peripheral blood. V and J are TRBV2 and TRBJ2-5; possibly TRBD1 for D (5 bases). CDR3 sequence (DNA): TGTGCCAGCAACAGGCCGTTTCCCCAGCGAGAGACCCAGTACTTC. It specifies CASNRPFPQRETQYF.